The 8 T cell receptor beta chains in this list originate from one sample, sequenced in a study of blood T cell repertoires in COVID-19. TCRdb's table, derived via immunoSEQ multiplex PCR, lists solely in-frame clones and lacks some. The sample lists 60,000 to 90,000 clones; around 90% were seen once. The material sequenced was peripheral blood. The receptor set was obtained from a woman older than 75 with active or convalescent COVID-19.

V usage is TRBV9 and J usage is TRBJ1-2, with D hard to call. Germline loops: CDR1 SGDLS, CDR2 YYNGEE. The length of the CDR3 is 11 residues. Trimming took off 4 bases at V and 8 bases at J, with 9 bases between the two ends. CDR3 nucleotides: TGTGCCAGCAGCTCTCTTGAGGGCTACACCTTC. It translates to CASSSLEGYTF.

This chain connects TRBV10-3 to TRBJ2-7; D perhaps matches TRBD2 (6 bases). Deletions cut 10 bases from V and 2 bases from J, with 18 bases between. Germline loops: CDR1 ENHRY, CDR2 SYGVKD. This CDR3 is 14 amino acids long. Here the CDR3 reads CATRGGGITYEQYF. The CDR3 coding sequence is TGTGCCACCCGGGGCGGCGGGATCACCTACGAGCAGTACTTC.

The chain employs TRBV7-2 and TRBJ2-7, with a tentative D call TRBD2 (5 bases). Looked up from germline, CDR1 is SGHTA and CDR2 is FQGNSA. Trimming removed 4 bases at V and 7 bases at J, with 11 bases between. The CDR3 totals 12 residues. The CDR3 DNA reads as TGTGCCAGCAGCTCCCAACGGACTGAGCAGTACTTC. Translated: CASSSQRTEQYF. Drawing the rest from reference TRBV7-2 and TRBJ2-7, the complete variable domain is GAGVSQSPSNKVTEKGKDVELRCDPISGHTALYWYRQSLGQGLEFLIYFQGNSAPDKSGLPSDRFSAERTGGSVSTLTIQRTQQEDSAVYLCASSSQRTEQYFGPGTRLTVT.

The rearrangement links TRBV19 to TRBJ1-2, with 9 bases lining up with TRBD1. CDR3 length equals 14 residues. After removal of 6 bases from V and 7 bases from J, the junction contained 9 bases not matched to a gene. Germline V gene lookup returns CDR1 LNHDA and CDR2 SQIVND (reference sequence). The CDR3 DNA follows: TGTGCCAGTAGCCCTAAGGGGACAGGGTTTGGCTACACCTTC. It translates to CASSPKGTGFGYTF.

The V and J genes are TRBV7-9 and TRBJ1-4, with D tentatively TRBD1 (6 bases). V dropped 5 bases and J dropped 3 bases, with 10 bases sitting between them. The CDR3 is 14 amino acids. The germline V gene encodes CDR1 SEHNR and CDR2 FQNEAQ (reference sequence). The CDR3 protein is CASSVQGANEKLFF. CDR3 nucleotides: TGTGCCAGCAGCGTACAGGGCGCTAATGAAAAACTGTTTTTT.

On this clone: A read error may account for a junction end that differs from germline. This chain joins TRBV7-2 and TRBJ2-5, with 14 bases identical to TRBD2. The CDR3 runs to 16 residues. Germline CDR1 reads SGHTA; CDR2 reads FQGNSA. DNA for the CDR3: TGTGCCAGCAGCCCTCGACTAGCGGGGGGGCAAGTGACCCAGTACTTC. Amino acids: CASSPRLAGGQVTQYF. Complete variable domain (other parts from reference TRBV7-2 and TRBJ2-5): GAGVSQSPSNKVTEKGKDVELRCDPISGHTALYWYRQSLGQGLEFLIYFQGNSAPDKSGLPSDRFSAERTGGSVSTLTIQRTQQEDSAVYLCASSPRLAGGQVTQYFGPGTRLLVL.

The gene calls are TRBV7-9 and TRBJ2-4; tentatively, D is TRBD2 (6 bases). Germline V gene lookup returns CDR1 SEHNR and CDR2 FQNEAQ (reference sequence). Trimming pared 3 bases from V and 3 bases from J, leaving 12 bases between. This CDR3 region has 15 residues. CDR3 nucleotides: TGTGCCAGCAGCTTTGGGGCGGGGCTCAAAAACATTCAGTACTTC. This codes for CASSFGAGLKNIQYF.

The rearrangement joins TRBV6-5 to TRBJ1-3; D gene uncertain. CDR1 and CDR2 (germline): MNHEY, SVGAGI. Trimming took 0 bases from V and 2 from J, leaving 11 bases between them. The CDR3 covers 16 residues. CDR3 sequence (DNA): TGTGCCAGCAGTTACTCGAAACGGCTAGCTGGAAACACCATATATTTT. This gives the protein CASSYSKRLAGNTIYF.